This TCR beta chain was recovered during a study of cytomegalovirus exposure and HLA in healthy donors. Study-level findings and limits: In vitro data verified a few CMV-associated chains as specific for CMV antigens. The study put 150 to 200 TCR beta chains on its list as cytomegalovirus-associated.

On this clone: Its antigen is undetermined.

PCR involved 60 Vbeta and 13 Jbeta primers. Libraries were prepared by immunoSEQ multiplex PCR; TCRdb keeps only in-frame clonotypes and omits some of them. The table records about 160,000 clones, around four fifths of them present only once. Per germline, CDR1 SGHRS and CDR2 YFSETQ. V dropped 2 bases and J dropped 6 bases, with 18 bases sitting between them. The CDR3 consists of 15 residues. V and J are TRBV5-1 and TRBJ2-7; weak D call: TRBD1 (6 bases). This receptor was taken from a woman aged 50 to 60 in good health and CMV-seronegative. Sequenced input: PBMCs. The CDR3 DNA reads TGCGCCAGCAGCTTAGGGGACACCGAACTCGGCGAGCAGTACTTC. This gives the protein CASSLGDTELGEQYF.